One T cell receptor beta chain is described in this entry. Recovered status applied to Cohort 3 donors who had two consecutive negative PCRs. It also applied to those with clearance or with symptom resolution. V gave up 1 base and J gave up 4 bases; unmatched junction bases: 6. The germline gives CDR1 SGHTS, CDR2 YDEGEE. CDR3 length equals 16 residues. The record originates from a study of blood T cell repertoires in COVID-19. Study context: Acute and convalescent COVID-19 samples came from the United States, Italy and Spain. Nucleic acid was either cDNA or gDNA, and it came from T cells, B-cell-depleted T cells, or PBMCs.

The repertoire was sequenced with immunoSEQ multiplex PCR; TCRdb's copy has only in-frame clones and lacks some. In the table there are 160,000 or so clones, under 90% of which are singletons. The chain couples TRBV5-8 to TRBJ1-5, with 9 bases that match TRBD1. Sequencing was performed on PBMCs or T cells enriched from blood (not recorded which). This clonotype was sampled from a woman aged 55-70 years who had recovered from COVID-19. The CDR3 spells CASSLTNRGLNQPQHF. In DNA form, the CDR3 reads TGTGCCAGCAGCTTGACCAACAGGGGGCTGAATCAGCCCCAGCATTTT.